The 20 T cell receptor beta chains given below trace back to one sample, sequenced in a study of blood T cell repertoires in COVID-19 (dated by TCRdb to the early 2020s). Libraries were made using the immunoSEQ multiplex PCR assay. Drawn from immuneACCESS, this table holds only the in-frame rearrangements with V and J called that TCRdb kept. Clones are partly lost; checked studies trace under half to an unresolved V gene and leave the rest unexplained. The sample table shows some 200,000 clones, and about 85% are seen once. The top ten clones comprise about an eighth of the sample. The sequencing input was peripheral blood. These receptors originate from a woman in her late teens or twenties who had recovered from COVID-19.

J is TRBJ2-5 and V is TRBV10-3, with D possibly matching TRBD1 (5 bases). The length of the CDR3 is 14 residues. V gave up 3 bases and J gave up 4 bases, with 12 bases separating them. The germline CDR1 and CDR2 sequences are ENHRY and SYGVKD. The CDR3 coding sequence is TGTGCCATCAGTGACGTGACAGATGGAGAGACCCAGTACTTC. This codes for CAISDVTDGETQYF.

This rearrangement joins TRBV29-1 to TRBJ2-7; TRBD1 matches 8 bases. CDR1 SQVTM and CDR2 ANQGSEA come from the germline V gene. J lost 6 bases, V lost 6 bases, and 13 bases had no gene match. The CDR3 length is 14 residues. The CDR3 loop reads CSVAKGTGALEQYF. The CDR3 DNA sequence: TGCAGCGTGGCCAAGGGGACAGGAGCGCTCGAGCAGTACTTC.

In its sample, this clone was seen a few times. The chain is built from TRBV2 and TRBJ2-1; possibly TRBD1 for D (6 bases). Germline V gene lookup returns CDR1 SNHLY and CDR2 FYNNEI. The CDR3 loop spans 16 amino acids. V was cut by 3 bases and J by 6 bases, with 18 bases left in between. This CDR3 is CASSDPTGPVGNEQFF. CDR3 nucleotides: TGTGCCAGCAGTGATCCAACAGGGCCAGTGGGCAATGAGCAGTTCTTC.

CDR3 protein: CASSQGANEAFF. In nucleotides, the CDR3 is TGTGCCAGTAGTCAGGGGGCTAATGAAGCTTTCTTT. This chain joins TRBV19 and TRBJ1-1; 8 bases match TRBD1. This CDR3 is 12 amino acids long. CDR1 LNHDA and CDR2 SQIVND come from the germline V gene (reference sequence). V shed 5 bases and J 7 bases; nucleotides not matched to a gene: 3.

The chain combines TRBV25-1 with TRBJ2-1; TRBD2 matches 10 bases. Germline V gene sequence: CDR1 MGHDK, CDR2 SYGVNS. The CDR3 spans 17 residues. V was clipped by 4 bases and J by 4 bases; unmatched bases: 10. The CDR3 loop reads CASSGGKREGRYNEQFF. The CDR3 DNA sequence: TGTGCCAGCAGTGGGGGAAAGCGGGAGGGCCGTTACAATGAGCAGTTCTTC.

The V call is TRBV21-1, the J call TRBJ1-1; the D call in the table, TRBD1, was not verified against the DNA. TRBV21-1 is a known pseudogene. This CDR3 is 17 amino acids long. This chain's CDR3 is CASSLHPGIGMNTEAFF. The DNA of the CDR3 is TGTGCCAGCAGCCTCCACCCAGGGATAGGGATGAACACTGAAGCTTTCTTT.

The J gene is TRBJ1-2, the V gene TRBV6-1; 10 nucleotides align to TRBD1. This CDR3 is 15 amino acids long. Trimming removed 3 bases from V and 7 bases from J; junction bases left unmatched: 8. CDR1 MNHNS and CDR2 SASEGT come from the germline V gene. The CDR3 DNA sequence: TGTGCCAGCAGTGATGGAGTCTGGACAGGGGGTGGCTACACCTTC. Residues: CASSDGVWTGGGYTF.

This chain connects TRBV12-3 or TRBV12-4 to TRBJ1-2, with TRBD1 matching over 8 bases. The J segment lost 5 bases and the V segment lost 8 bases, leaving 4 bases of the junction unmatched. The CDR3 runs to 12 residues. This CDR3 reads CASGRTGYGYTF. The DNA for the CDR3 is TGTGCCAGCGGTCGGACAGGGTATGGCTACACCTTC.

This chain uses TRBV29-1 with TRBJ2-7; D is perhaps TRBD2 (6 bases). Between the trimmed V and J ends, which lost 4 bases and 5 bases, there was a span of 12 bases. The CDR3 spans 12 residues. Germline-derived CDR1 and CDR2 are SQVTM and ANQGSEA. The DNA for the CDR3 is TGCAGCGTTGCACTCGGGGGTAACGAGCAGTACTTC. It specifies CSVALGGNEQYF.

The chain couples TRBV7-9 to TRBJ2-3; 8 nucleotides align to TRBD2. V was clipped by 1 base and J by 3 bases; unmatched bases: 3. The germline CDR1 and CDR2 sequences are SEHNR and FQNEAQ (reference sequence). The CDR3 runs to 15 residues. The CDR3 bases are TGTGCCAGCAGCTTAGGGACTAGCAGAACAGATACGCAGTATTTT. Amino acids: CASSLGTSRTDTQYF.

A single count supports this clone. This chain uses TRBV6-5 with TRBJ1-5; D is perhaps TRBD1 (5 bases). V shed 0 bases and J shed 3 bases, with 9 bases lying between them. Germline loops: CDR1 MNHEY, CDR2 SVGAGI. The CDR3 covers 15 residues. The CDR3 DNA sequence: TGTGCCAGCAGTTACTCCCGCAGGGACAATCAGCCCCAGCATTTT. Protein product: CASSYSRRDNQPQHF.

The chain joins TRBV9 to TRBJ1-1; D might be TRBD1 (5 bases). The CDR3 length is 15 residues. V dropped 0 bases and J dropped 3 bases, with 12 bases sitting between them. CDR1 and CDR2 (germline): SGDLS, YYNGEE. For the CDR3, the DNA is TGTGCCAGCAGCGTAGTAGGGGAACTCTACACTGAAGCTTTCTTT. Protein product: CASSVVGELYTEAFF.

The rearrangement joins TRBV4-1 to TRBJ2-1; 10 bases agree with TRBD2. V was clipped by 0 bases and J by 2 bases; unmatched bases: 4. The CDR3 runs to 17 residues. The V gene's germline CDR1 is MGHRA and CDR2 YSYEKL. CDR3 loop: CASSQDQGTSAYNEQFF. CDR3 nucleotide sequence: TGCGCCAGCAGCCAAGATCAAGGGACTAGCGCCTACAATGAGCAGTTCTTC.

As DNA, the CDR3 is TGTGCCAGCAGCGGAGCAACCGGGACAGGGAAATTCTACACCTTC. Protein sequence: CASSGATGTGKFYTF. The chain links TRBV9 to TRBJ1-2; 9 nucleotides agree with TRBD1. CDR3 length: 15 amino acids. Trimming at V came to 3 bases and at J to 10 bases, leaving 13 bases not matched to a gene. Germline loops: CDR1 SGDLS, CDR2 YYNGEE.

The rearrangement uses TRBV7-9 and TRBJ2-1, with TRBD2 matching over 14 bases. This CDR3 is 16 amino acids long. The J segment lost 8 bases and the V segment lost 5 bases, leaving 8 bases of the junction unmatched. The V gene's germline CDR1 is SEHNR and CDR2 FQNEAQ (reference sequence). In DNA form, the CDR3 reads TGTGCCAGCAGCATCTGGACTAGCGGGAGGTCATATGAGCAGTTCTTC. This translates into CASSIWTSGRSYEQFF.

The CDR3 nucleotides read TGTGCCAGCAGTTATGGACAGCTCCACCAAGAGACCCAGTACTTC. It specifies CASSYGQLHQETQYF. V is TRBV6-6 and J is TRBJ2-5; tentatively, D is TRBD1 (6 bases). CDR3 length equals 15 residues. Trimming took off 3 bases at V and 0 bases at J, with 11 bases between the two ends. In germline, CDR1 is MNHNY, CDR2 SVGAGI (reference sequence).

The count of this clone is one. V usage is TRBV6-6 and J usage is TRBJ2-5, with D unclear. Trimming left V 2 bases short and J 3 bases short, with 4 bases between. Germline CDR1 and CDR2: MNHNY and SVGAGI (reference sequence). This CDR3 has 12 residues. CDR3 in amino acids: CASSYTEETQYF. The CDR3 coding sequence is TGTGCCAGCAGTTACACTGAAGAGACCCAGTACTTC.

CDR3 DNA: TGTGCCATCAGTGATCGCGGAGGCACAGATACGCAGTATTTT. It is translated as CAISDRGGTDTQYF. The rearrangement links TRBV10-3 to TRBJ2-3; D is ambiguous. Germline V gene sequence: CDR1 ENHRY, CDR2 SYGVKD. The CDR3 has 14 amino acids. V lost 3 bases, J lost 1 base, and 8 bases lay in between.

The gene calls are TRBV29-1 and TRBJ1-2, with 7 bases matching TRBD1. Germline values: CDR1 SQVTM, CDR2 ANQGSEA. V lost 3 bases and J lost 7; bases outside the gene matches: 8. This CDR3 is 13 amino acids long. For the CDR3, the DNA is TGCAGCGTTGAGAGGGACAGACTTTTTGGCTACACCTTC. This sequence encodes CSVERDRLFGYTF. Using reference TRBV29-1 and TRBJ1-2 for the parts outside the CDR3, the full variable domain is SAVISQKPSRDICQRGTSLTIQCQVDSQVTMMFWYRQQPGQSLTLIATANQGSEATYESGFVIDKFPISRPNLTFSTLTVSNMSPEDSSIYLCSVERDRLFGYTFGSGTRLTVV.

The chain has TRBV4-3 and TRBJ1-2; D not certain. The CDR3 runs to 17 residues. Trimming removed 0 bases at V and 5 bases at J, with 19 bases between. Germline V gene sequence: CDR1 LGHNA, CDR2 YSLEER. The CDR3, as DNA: TGCGCCAGCAGCCAAGATCGGGTGGGAGGGCGTGTTTATGGCTACACCTTC. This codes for CASSQDRVGGRVYGYTF.